Each of the 15 T cell receptor beta chains below was sequenced from the same sample in a study of cytomegalovirus exposure and HLA in healthy donors. The PCR employed 60 Vbeta primers together with 13 Jbeta primers. The method was immunoSEQ multiplex PCR; TCRdb's version includes in-frame clones alone and lacks a portion of them. Of roughly 130,000 clones listed, roughly 79% are singletons. The source material was PBMCs. All receptors come from a boy younger than 10 in good health and CMV-seronegative.

V is TRBV5-4 and J is TRBJ1-2, with TRBD1 matching over 10 bases. After removal of 0 bases from V and 6 bases from J, the junction contained 5 bases not matched to a gene. In germline, CDR1 is SGHNT, CDR2 YYREEE (reference sequence). The CDR3 spans 15 residues. As DNA, the CDR3 is TGTGCCAGCAGCTTGGCCCGGACAGGGGGGAATGGCTACACCTTC. It translates to CASSLARTGGNGYTF.

The genes are TRBV19 and TRBJ2-6, with 7 bases aligning to TRBD1. This CDR3 contains 14 residues. With 6 bases clipped from V and 6 bases from J, the junction kept 5 bases outside the gene matches. Per germline, CDR1 LNHDA and CDR2 SQIVND (reference sequence). The CDR3 region has the DNA TGTGCCAGTAGCCACAGGGGTGAGGCCAACGTCCTGACTTTC. Translation: CASSHRGEANVLTF.

The table lists this clone with a count of one. This rearrangement joins TRBV28 to TRBJ2-3; TRBD2 matches 10 bases. This CDR3 contains 14 residues. The V gene's germline CDR1 is MDHEN and CDR2 SYDVKM. V was clipped by 7 bases and J by 4 bases; unmatched bases: 5. CDR3 region: CASKASGSADTQYF. The CDR3 nucleotides are TGTGCCAGCAAGGCTAGCGGGAGCGCAGATACGCAGTATTTT.

This chain joins TRBV7-3 and TRBJ2-3; a weak D match, TRBD2 (6 bases). CDR3 length: 16 residues. Germline loops: CDR1 SGHTA, CDR2 FQGTGA. V shed 3 bases and J shed 2 bases, with 15 bases lying between them. CDR3 nucleotides: TGTGCCAGCAGCTTGATAGCGGTCCTCCCCACAGATACGCAGTATTTT. The encoded protein is CASSLIAVLPTDTQYF.

The chain couples TRBV6-5 to TRBJ2-7; 7 bases are a match to TRBD1. CDR3 length: 15 residues. Germline CDR1 is MNHEY and CDR2 is SVGAGI. With V trimmed by 3 bases and J by 2 bases, 7 bases remained unmatched. The CDR3 nucleotides read TGTGCCAGCAGTTATTCGAGGGGGCCGGCCTACGAGCAGTACTTC. As protein: CASSYSRGPAYEQYF.

V is TRBV27 and J is TRBJ1-2; the D is unclear. The CDR3 is 13 residues long. Germline CDR1 MNHEY, CDR2 SMNVEV (reference sequence). V lost 2 bases and J 1 base, leaving 5 bases between the germline ends. CDR3 nucleotides: TGTGCCAGCAGTTTAAGTAGTAACTATGGCTACACCTTC. It translates to CASSLSSNYGYTF.

J is TRBJ2-3 and V is TRBV29-1; 8 bases agree with TRBD1. The CDR3 extends over 12 amino acids. V was clipped by 4 bases and J by 5 bases; unmatched bases: 2. Germline CDR1 SQVTM, CDR2 ANQGSEA. The CDR3 loop is CSVGQGKDTQYF. CDR3 sequence (DNA): TGCAGCGTTGGACAGGGGAAAGATACGCAGTATTTT.

V gene TRBV15 combines with J gene TRBJ1-6; D is perhaps TRBD1 (5 bases). Germline values: CDR1 LNHNV, CDR2 YYDKDF (reference sequence). This CDR3 is 14 amino acids long. Trimming removed 5 bases from V and 10 bases from J, with 15 bases in between. Written as DNA, the CDR3 is TGTGCCACCAGCGGAAGGGGCTTGGAGTCACCCCTCCACTTT. Encoded protein: CATSGRGLESPLHF.

The chain has TRBV19 and TRBJ2-1; 10 nucleotides align to TRBD2. J gave up 6 bases and V 4 bases, and 9 bases lay outside the gene matches. Germline CDR1 LNHDA, CDR2 SQIVND (reference sequence). The CDR3 has 16 residues. The CDR3 region has the DNA TGTGCCAGTAGTACCTTGCTAGCGGGAGTTGGCAATGAGCAGTTCTTC. This gives the protein CASSTLLAGVGNEQFF. The whole variable domain, remainder taken from reference TRBV19 and TRBJ2-1, is DGGITQSPKYLFRKEGQNVTLSCEQNLNHDAMYWYRQDPGQGLRLIYYSQIVNDFQKGDIAEGYSVSREKKESFPLTVTSAQKNPTAFYLCASSTLLAGVGNEQFFGPGTRLTVL.

The gene calls are TRBV2 and TRBJ1-3, with D uncertain. Germline loops: CDR1 SNHLY, CDR2 FYNNEI. This CDR3 has 14 amino acids. Deletions cut 3 bases from V and 6 bases from J, with 12 bases between. CDR3 in amino acids: CASSDPRQENTIYF. The CDR3 DNA sequence: TGTGCCAGCAGTGACCCAAGGCAGGAAAACACCATATATTTT.

The chain couples TRBV6-5 to TRBJ2-1; 8 bases fit TRBD2. Germline trimming cut 4 bases from V and 8 bases from J; bases unmatched to any gene: 10. CDR3 size: 15 residues. The germline CDR1 and CDR2 sequences are MNHEY and SVGAGI. The CDR3 is CASSLGLDVIHEQFF. CDR3 DNA: TGTGCCAGCAGTTTGGGACTAGATGTAATCCATGAGCAGTTCTTC.

A single count supports this clone. V usage is TRBV5-4 and J usage is TRBJ2-3; D ambiguous. CDR1 is SGHNT and CDR2 is YYREEE in the germline V gene (reference sequence). V was trimmed by 2 bases and J by 4 bases, leaving 5 bases between them. The CDR3 extends over 12 amino acids. The CDR3, as DNA: TGTGCCAGCAGCTTTCCGGCAGATACGCAGTATTTT. It encodes CASSFPADTQYF.

DNA of the CDR3: TGTGCCAGTAGTATGAAGACTAGCGGGGGATACAATGAGCAGTTCTTC. It translates to CASSMKTSGGYNEQFF. The chain uses TRBV19 and TRBJ2-1; 12 bases line up with TRBD2. Germline V gene lookup returns CDR1 LNHDA and CDR2 SQIVND (reference sequence). With V trimmed by 3 bases and J by 4 bases, 4 bases remained unmatched. The CDR3 length is 16 residues.

This clone was detected only once. The chain carries TRBV7-9 and TRBJ1-6, with TRBD1 matching 7 bases. Per germline, CDR1 SEHNR and CDR2 FQNEAQ (reference sequence). V was pared by 5 bases and J by 12 bases, with 7 bases of the junction left unmatched. The CDR3 length is 13 residues. In DNA, the CDR3 is TGTGCCAGCAGCCCGGGACAGAGGGGACCCCTCCACTTT. This codes for CASSPGQRGPLHF.

The chain has TRBV5-4 and TRBJ2-5; 7 nucleotides agree with TRBD2. CDR1 and CDR2 from the germline V gene are SGHNT and YYREEE (reference sequence). The CDR3 has 14 amino acids. The ends lost 2 bases at V and 5 bases at J; junction bases unmatched: 6. The CDR3 coding sequence is TGTGCCAGCAGCTTAGGGTTTAGCGGGGAGACCCAGTACTTC. This gives the protein CASSLGFSGETQYF.